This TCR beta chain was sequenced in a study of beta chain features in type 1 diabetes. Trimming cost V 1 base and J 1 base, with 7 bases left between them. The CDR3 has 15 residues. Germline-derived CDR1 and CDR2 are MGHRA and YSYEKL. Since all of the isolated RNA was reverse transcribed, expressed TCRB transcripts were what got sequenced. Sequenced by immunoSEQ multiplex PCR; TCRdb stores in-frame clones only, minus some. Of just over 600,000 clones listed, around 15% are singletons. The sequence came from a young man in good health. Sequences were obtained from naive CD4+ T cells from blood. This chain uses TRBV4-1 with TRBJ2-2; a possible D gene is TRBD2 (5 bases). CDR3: CASSQAGMNTGELFF. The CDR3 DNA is TGCGCCAGCAGCCAAGCGGGGATGAACACCGGGGAGCTGTTTTTT.